Given below is one T cell receptor (beta chain) in context. The source of the sample is a study of blood T cell repertoires in COVID-19. The assay was immunoSEQ multiplex PCR, and TCRdb's table has in-frame clones only and misses some. The data show about 48,000 clones, more than 70% seen once. This TCR was sampled from a woman between 55 and 75 years old with acute or convalescent COVID-19. The sample was peripheral blood.

The CDR3 reads CASSTSGGSSGNTIYF. Here the CDR3 DNA reads TGCGCCAGCAGCACCTCAGGGGGAAGCTCTGGAAACACCATATATTTT. The J gene is TRBJ1-3, the V gene TRBV5-1, with 7 nucleotides matching TRBD1. Germline CDR1 is SGHRS and CDR2 is YFSETQ. CDR3 length: 16 amino acids. Trimming cost V 4 bases and J 0 bases; bases outside gene matches: 7.